This entry is about one TCR beta chain. Its target is not known. Via MiXCR, TCRdb re-called the reads, giving one row per CDR3 protein. This table holds 100,000 to 150,000 distinct CDR3 sequences, around 32% found once. V lost 6 bases and J 7 bases, leaving 22 bases between the germline ends. The CDR3 sequence is 16 residues long. Germline assignment: CDR1 SNHLY and CDR2 FYNNEI. This record comes from a study of T cell repertoires in cytomegalovirus infection. Study at large: Recently identified HLA-C-restricted CMV epitopes were used, and well-studied HLA-B-restricted CMV epitopes were used as well. Matching HLA type, along with CMV infection, was indicated by public TCR beta signatures. Whole-study findings and limits: HLA-C-restricted CMV clonotypes gave the most frequent clonotype in two of eight donors.

J is TRBJ2-1 and V is TRBV2; TRBD1 is a possible D gene (6 bases). The source is a human donor in good health (CMV status not recorded). Some clones in this sample may be carry-over from other donors' samples. Specimen: CD8+ T cells from cultured PBMCs, collected from culture after CMV antigen stimulation. CDR3 nucleotides: TGTGCCAGCAGCCCCCCCGGGACACTCGGAGAAAATGAGCAGTTCTTC. The encoded protein is CASSPPGTLGENEQFF.